This TCR beta chain emerged from a study of cytomegalovirus exposure and HLA in healthy donors (dated 2017 in TCRdb). In terms of the full investigation: An earlier analysis of several hundred of the donors reported around 280 Gb of sequence data and 117 million unique TCR beta sequences obtained from roughly 180 million T cells. Roughly 300 gigabases of sequencing data and tens of millions of unique TCR sequences were included in an early release covering 550 to 650 HLA-typed donors. Of the approximately 400 genotyped donors, approximately 83% fell in the genetic ancestry cluster associated with self-reported Caucasian donors. The aim of the study was to test whether cataloging public T cell receptors could identify signatures of past pathogen exposure. The study profiled the T cell repertoires of 666 subjects by immunosequencing and related them to cytomegalovirus serostatus. A separate validation cohort of some 130 different subjects was used in addition to the roughly 720-subject first cohort. High-throughput TCR immunosequencing, statistical association of individual TCRs with disease status, and machine learning were combined to predict cytomegalovirus infection status. To study patterns of TCR occurrence, a later analysis re-analyzed previously published TCR beta repertoires from 700 or so donors and added high-resolution HLA genotyping. In the later analysis, no new phenotypic data were used to find candidate immune exposures; instead, reliance was placed on TCR beta sequences and their occurrence across donors. In an earlier analysis of a few hundred of the donors, high-throughput TCR beta sequencing was used to judge whether each TCR beta V gene segment behaved as functional or pseudogenic. Donor age, sex, ethnicity and CMV serostatus were compiled together with the repertoire data. A later genetic analysis used genome-wide SNP genotypes for about 65% of the roughly 670 donors, treating that subset as a discovery cohort. All discovery cohort repertoires had been generated on a single sequencing platform. HLA typing included class I and class II loci at four-digit resolution. Typing coverage varied by locus: about 620-630 donors for A, B, C, DRB1 and DQB1; roughly 500 for DQA1; 600 to 610 for DPA1; roughly 450 for DPB1. Because of strong linkage in the cohort, roughly five DR-DQ haplotypes were treated as single units for association and clustering. Among 398 genotyped donors of the cohort, an average of around 250,000 unique TCR beta nucleotide sequences was sequenced per donor, of which 15% to 20% were non-productive. What the authors observed across the whole study: In a later analysis, several top co-occurrence clusters were reported to appear linked to parvovirus B19, influenza, CMV and Epstein-Barr virus. In both the original and validation cohorts, the classifier was reported to diagnose cytomegalovirus status with high specificity and sensitivity. Correlated functional status among segregating V segments might reflect linkage disequilibrium, but an unknown experimental factor could not be ruled out. A later analysis found that most CMV-associated TCR beta chains appeared HLA-restricted, with HLA associations seemingly driven largely by CMV exposure. At a false discovery rate of 0.05, a later analysis linked roughly 17,000 TCR beta sequences to specific HLA alleles. The study gave a list of some 150 TCR beta chains associated with cytomegalovirus. In vitro tests confirmed that three of the cytomegalovirus-associated TCR beta chains recognize cytomegalovirus antigens. A cluster of highly shared sequence variants was judged likely to be a technical artifact of the sequencing pipeline. Assigning TCR associations to individual alleles was difficult when HLA alleles, especially DR and DQ, strongly co-occurred. The presence/absence analyses assumed that sequencing depth was roughly uniform across donors, and that assumption may not be true. V-gene and J-gene trimming of TCR beta chains was associated with a missense DCLRE1C variant in a later genetic analysis, and the association was replicated in an independent cohort. Because counts were too low, about 15 rarely observed V segments, including chromosome 9 orphons, were left out of the earlier analysis of roughly 600 of the donors. A later analysis found that HLA-associated TCR beta chains were more clonally expanded and had lower generation probabilities than equally common non-associated chains. A further reported finding was that TCR beta sequences accurately predicted the HLA-A and HLA-B alleles for most subjects in the first cohort. In a later genetic analysis, fewer N-insertions in productive TCRs were reported among donors in an Asian-associated ancestry cluster than the roughly 710-donor mean. According to the authors, the approach could potentially be generalized to other disease states and immunological phenotypes. Across donors, most TCR sequences were observed very rarely, whereas some public TCRs were present in many individuals. CMV serostatus was the only immune exposure information available for the cohort. In a later analysis, the rate of TCR association differed among HLA loci, with DRB1 alleles having the most associated TCRs and HLA-C alleles having the fewest. An earlier analysis of 450 to 750 of the donors showed that most TCR beta V segments appeared in productive rearrangements either about 87% or about 30% of the time, which broadly matched IMGT annotations. HLA typing was unavailable for some donors at each locus, so association tests used only the typed subset. The cohort was sequenced for TCR beta chains only, and without alpha or paired-chain data the features that could be detected were limited.

The count of this clone is one. No cognate antigen has been identified for it. Base qualities are not recorded, but no much larger clone differs from it by a single base. Library method: the immunoSEQ multiplex PCR assay. The multiplex PCR relied on a mix of 60 forward primers for TCR Vbeta segments and 13 reverse primers for TCR Jbeta segments. Amplification of the CDR3 region of rearranged TCR beta genes was performed with a multiplex PCR assay on genomic DNA. The amplified TCR beta libraries were sequenced on the Illumina HiSeq System as 87-base-pair reads. As for the authors' bioinformatics: Across the 600 to 700 repertoires, a later analysis counted tens of millions of unique TCR beta chains, around 11 million of which were shared by at least two donors. To remove PCR and sequencing errors, raw reads were error-corrected and collapsed into unique sequences using a nearest-neighbor algorithm that merged closely related sequences. To assign V, D and J gene segments, CDR3 sequences were aligned to IMGT reference sequences. For a sequence to be retained, at least a six-nucleotide match to both a V gene segment and a J gene segment was required. A rearrangement counted as productive if the CDR3 had no stop codons and remained in frame with V and J, and every other rearrangement counted as non-productive. CDR3 was defined according to IMGT convention as the region running from the second conserved V-encoded cysteine to the conserved J-encoded phenylalanine. The earlier analysis of a few hundred of the donors excluded any sequence lacking an unambiguous match to a single V gene segment. An earlier analysis of a few hundred of the donors called V segments functional above 56.7% productive rearrangements and segregating when the between-donor standard deviation exceeded 5%. To diagnose cytomegalovirus status from the catalog of TCR beta chain sequences, a statistical classification framework was built. A later analysis assigned V and J genes by comparing TCR nucleotide sequences with IMGT/GENE-DB human TR gene sequences. The TCRdist pipeline was used in a later analysis to assign CDR3 sequences and most-parsimonious VDJ recombination scenarios. In a later analysis, each TCR beta chain was defined by its CDR3 amino acid sequence together with its V-gene family, and reads lacking a unique V-gene family were excluded. As a way to deal with suspected cross-contamination and a sequencing artifact, a later analysis dropped roughly 620 nucleotide sequences that were highly shared and had low generation probability. A later analysis calculated a clonal expansion index for each public chain from normalized within-repertoire ranks of inferred template counts. A later analysis computed generation probabilities with a VDJ recombination model fitted to out-of-frame rearrangements, and checked the results against IGoR. In a later analysis, TCR-TCR, TCR-HLA and TCR-CMV co-occurrence was scored with hypergeometric tests, and a repertoire-size bias correction was applied to TCR pairs. In a later analysis, false discovery rates were estimated by permuting HLA or CMV assignments 20 times. In a later analysis, co-occurring TCRs were grouped using DBSCAN, with TCRdist sequence similarity added in when clustering inside HLA-allele-positive subsets. Repertoires with fewer than 30,000 or more than 120,000 public chains were left out of co-occurrence clustering, as were about 5 repertoires with anomalous nucleotide sharing. This is the immuneACCESS table as TCRdb keeps it, with only in-frame sequences that have V and J called. A part of the clones is gone; compared with another copy, unresolved V genes explain less than half, and the rest is unexplained. The DNA was the basis for D and trimming; V, J and clone size are from that table. The sample table contains approximately 150,000 clones; only one count was recorded for 64% of them. Under 3% of the sample belongs to the ten largest clones.

The cohort was made up of approximately 670 healthy bone marrow donors. At the time of sampling, all cohort members were nominally healthy, though unrecorded immune exposures were likely present. The donor was CMV seropositive and was included in the group of approximately 300 seropositive cohort members. A peripheral blood sample was collected from each donor, and TCR beta sequencing was performed on peripheral blood mononuclear cells. The Qiagen DNeasy Blood Extraction Kit was used to extract genomic DNA from the blood cell samples. The specimen sequenced was PBMCs. This sequence originates from a woman under 40 in good health and CMV-seropositive.

The DNA sequence is TGTGCCAGCTCGGGCGCCGCCACTAACTATGGCTACACCTTC. It specifies CASSGAATNYGYTF. This chain joins TRBV18 to TRBJ1-2; no D gene can be assigned with confidence. The junction shows trimming of 6 bases on V and 0 bases on J, plus 11 bases between the germline ends. Sequences KGHSH (CDR1) and LQKENI (CDR2) are obtained from the germline V gene. Inclusive of the bounding cysteine and phenylalanine, the CDR3 is 14 residues long. Of all the DNA, just the CDR3 is kept, 42 bases in frame from base 1.